This TCR beta chain is from a study of blood T cell repertoires in COVID-19. Libraries were prepared by immunoSEQ multiplex PCR; TCRdb keeps only in-frame clonotypes and omits some of them. Seen here are 250,000 to 300,000 clones, approximately 80% observed once, and the top ten hold more than 4%. The source of this sequence is a middle-aged man who had been exposed to COVID-19. Sequenced material: PBMCs or T cells enriched from blood (not recorded which).

CDR3 DNA: TGCGCCAGCAGCCACACATCCGGGACAGGAGGCTACGAGCAGTACTTC. This translates into CASSHTSGTGGYEQYF. V is TRBV10-1 and J is TRBJ2-7, with 8 bases identical to TRBD1. This CDR3 is built from 16 residues. CDR1 WNHNN and CDR2 SYGVQD come from the germline V gene (reference sequence). The J segment lost 3 bases and the V segment lost 6 bases, leaving 13 bases of the junction unmatched.